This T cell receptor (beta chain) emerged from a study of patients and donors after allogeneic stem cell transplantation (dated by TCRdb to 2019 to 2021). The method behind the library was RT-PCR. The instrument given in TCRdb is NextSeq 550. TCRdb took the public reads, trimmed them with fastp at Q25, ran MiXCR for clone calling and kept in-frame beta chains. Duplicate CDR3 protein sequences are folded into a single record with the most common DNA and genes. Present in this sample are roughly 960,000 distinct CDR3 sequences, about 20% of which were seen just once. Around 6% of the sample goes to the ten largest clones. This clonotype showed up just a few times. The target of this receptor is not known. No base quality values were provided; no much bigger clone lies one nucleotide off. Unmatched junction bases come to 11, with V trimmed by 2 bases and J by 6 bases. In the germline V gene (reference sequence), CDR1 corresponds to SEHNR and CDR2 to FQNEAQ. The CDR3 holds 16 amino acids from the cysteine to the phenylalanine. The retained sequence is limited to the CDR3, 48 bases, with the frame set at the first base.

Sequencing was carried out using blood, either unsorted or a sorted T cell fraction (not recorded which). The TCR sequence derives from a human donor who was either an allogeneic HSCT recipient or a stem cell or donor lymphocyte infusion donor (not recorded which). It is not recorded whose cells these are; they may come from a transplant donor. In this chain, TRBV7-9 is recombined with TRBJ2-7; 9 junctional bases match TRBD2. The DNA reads TGTGCCAGCAGCTTACTCCCATGGCGGGAGGGTTCCGAGCAGTACTTC. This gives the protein CASSLLPWREGSEQYF.